This record concerns one TCR beta chain sequence. Its antigen remains unidentified. The source of the sample is a study of cytomegalovirus exposure and HLA in healthy donors. In the PCR, 60 Vbeta and 13 Jbeta primers were used. Source study methods: Counted up in a later analysis, unique TCR beta chains came to about 83 million, with around 11 million shared. Profiled with immunoSEQ multiplex PCR; TCRdb holds only in-frame clones, not every one. For V, J and clone size, that table is used; D and trimming come from the DNA. This sample has 130,000 to 150,000 clones; 80% occur once, and the top ten carry over 6.5%. Findings of the study overall: In an earlier analysis, in some 500 donors, most V segments appeared productive either ~90% or ~30% of the time. Researchers catalogued under 200 TCR beta chains as cytomegalovirus-associated.

CDR3 length: 14 amino acids. Germline V gene data show CDR1 as LNHDA and CDR2 as SQIVND (reference sequence). The ends were cut back, 6 bases at V and 3 bases at J, with 14 bases in the middle. The sequenced sample consisted of PBMCs. The V call is TRBV19, the J call TRBJ1-1, with D maybe TRBD1 (6 bases). The TCR originated in a man aged 35 to 55 in good health and CMV-seropositive. For the CDR3, the DNA is TGTGCCAGTAGCCTCAACAACAGGGACACTGAAGCTTTCTTT. This sequence encodes CASSLNNRDTEAFF.